The 30 T cell receptor beta chains below were found in one sample sequenced in a study of CD8+CD57+ T cells in acquired aplastic anemia. Selection for sequencing was limited to patients who had shown CD8+CD57+ cell expansion by flow cytometry. Both TCR beta VDJ combination and CDR3 sequence profiling were carried out. Genomic DNA was the template for this profiling. TCRdb itself ran the reads through MiXCR, one entry per CDR3 protein. The sample lists 160,000 or so distinct CDR3 sequences, about 45% occurring once. Sequenced sample: sorted CD4+, CD8+, or CD8+CD57+ T cells (not recorded which) from PBMCs. These receptors all come from a human donor with aplastic anemia.

The rearrangement uses TRBV29-1 and TRBJ2-7; 7 bases are shared with TRBD1. There are 13 residues in the CDR3. J was trimmed by 3 bases and V by 3 bases; bases with no gene match: 5. Germline loops: CDR1 SQVTM, CDR2 ANQGSEA. CDR3: CSVEMGQIYEQYF. Here the CDR3 DNA reads TGCAGCGTTGAGATGGGACAGATCTACGAGCAGTACTTC.

The chain recombines TRBV7-9 with TRBJ2-5, with TRBD1 as a possible D gene (6 bases). Trimming took off 3 bases at V and 2 bases at J, with 10 bases between the two ends. The CDR3 has 14 residues. Germline values: CDR1 SEHNR, CDR2 FQNEAQ (reference sequence). The DNA of the CDR3 is TGTGCCAGCAGCTTCTCCGGGACACAAGAGACCCAGTACTTC. This translates into CASSFSGTQETQYF.

There are many counts of this clonotype. The chain carries TRBV19 and TRBJ2-1; 9 nucleotides agree with TRBD1. The CDR3 contains 17 residues. Looked up from germline, CDR1 is LNHDA and CDR2 is SQIVND (reference sequence). J lost 4 bases, V lost 5 bases, and 12 bases had no gene match. Written as DNA, the CDR3 is TGTGCCAGTAGTCCCCGGACAGGGGCGGGAAGTTACAATGAGCAGTTCTTC. It is translated as CASSPRTGAGSYNEQFF.

This clonotype was seen a few times. Being one base from a much bigger clone, this may be a read error. V is TRBV6-2 or TRBV6-3 and J is TRBJ1-1; D call uncertain. Germline values: CDR1 MNHEY, CDR2 SVGEGT. The CDR3 is 15 amino acids. V was trimmed by 4 bases and J by 4 bases, leaving 16 bases between them. CDR3 sequence (DNA): TGTGCCAGCAGTTCCCCTGGAGGTGGAAGCACTGAAGCTTTCTTT. Encoded protein: CASSSPGGGSTEAFF.

This clonotype has at least ten counts. V is TRBV10-3 and J is TRBJ2-6; TRBD1 agrees at 7 bases. Germline V gene lookup returns CDR1 ENHRY and CDR2 SYGVKD. V dropped 0 bases and J dropped 1; count of bases not matched to a gene: 6. The CDR3 extends over 18 amino acids. For the CDR3, the DNA is TGTGCCATCAGTGAGTCGAGGGGGCGAGGATCTGGGGCCAACGTCCTGACTTTC. Amino acid sequence: CAISESRGRGSGANVLTF.

DNA of the CDR3: TGTGCCAGCAGCTCAAACACTGAAGCTTTCTTT. This sequence encodes CASSSNTEAFF. The chain recombines TRBV28 with TRBJ1-1, with D hard to call. Trimming left V 6 bases short and J 2 bases short, with 4 bases between. CDR1 and CDR2 (germline): MDHEN, SYDVKM. The CDR3 is made up of 11 amino acids.

This clonotype was recorded at least ten times. This sequence joins TRBV11-2 and TRBJ2-3, with D possibly TRBD1 on 6 matching bases. From germline, CDR1 is SGHAT and CDR2 FQNNGV. V dropped 5 bases and J dropped 2 bases, with 17 bases sitting between them. The CDR3 consists of 16 residues. The CDR3 here is CASSQGSRGYTDTQYF. The CDR3 DNA sequence: TGTGCCAGCAGCCAGGGGAGTAGGGGTTACACAGATACGCAGTATTTT.

The chain carries TRBV19 and TRBJ1-6; D perhaps matches TRBD1 (5 bases). Trimming removed 6 bases at V and 10 bases at J, with 22 bases between. Germline lookup yields CDR1 LNHDA and CDR2 SQIVND (reference sequence). This CDR3 spans 16 amino acids. For the CDR3, the DNA is TGTGCCAGTAGCCTCGTCGGGGCCACGGAATTGTCACCCCTCCACTTT. This codes for CASSLVGATELSPLHF.

Comments on this clonotype: Sequence at one end of the junction differs from germline and may be a read error. This rearrangement joins TRBV2 to TRBJ2-7; D gene ambiguous. This CDR3 region has 14 residues. Germline loops: CDR1 SNHLY, CDR2 FYNNEI. The CDR3 DNA follows: TGTGCCAGCAGCGAAATGAGTATAGCCTACGGGCAGTACTTC. Translating gives CASSEMSIAYGQYF.

This clonotype was observed at least ten times. The rearrangement uses TRBV5-1 and TRBJ2-7; 9 bases match TRBD1. Germline V gene lookup returns CDR1 SGHRS and CDR2 YFSETQ. The CDR3 covers 14 residues. With V trimmed by 4 bases and J by 5 bases, 7 bases remained unmatched. The CDR3 region is CASSQYRQGDEQYF. In nucleotides, the CDR3 is TGCGCCAGCAGCCAATACCGACAGGGGGACGAGCAGTACTTC.

There are many counts of this clonotype. J is TRBJ2-1 and V is TRBV2; TRBD2 is a possible D gene (6 bases). Germline V gene lookup returns CDR1 SNHLY and CDR2 FYNNEI. Trimming shortened V by 10 bases and J by 9 bases, and 19 bases separated the two germline ends. This CDR3 has 13 residues. CDR3 loop: CAIQEYSGGEQFF. In nucleotides, the CDR3 is TGTGCCATACAGGAATATTCCGGGGGTGAGCAGTTCTTC.

The CDR3 DNA follows: TGCAGTGCTAGAGCCCCGACGGGATTCGAGCAGTACTTC. Amino acids: CSARAPTGFEQYF. The chain combines TRBV20-1 with TRBJ2-7; D perhaps matches TRBD2 (5 bases). The CDR3 loop spans 13 amino acids. The V and J ends lost 1 base and 6 bases respectively, with 13 bases between them. CDR1 and CDR2 (germline): DFQATT, SNEGSKA (reference sequence).

This clonotype has a handful of counts. The V and J genes are TRBV6-1 and TRBJ2-1; D tentatively fits TRBD1 or TRBD2 (5 bases each). The V and J ends lost 5 bases and 3 bases respectively, with 11 bases between them. Germline CDR1 is MNHNS and CDR2 is SASEGT. CDR3 length equals 14 residues. The CDR3 region has the DNA TGTGCCAGCAGTCCTCCGGGGCTCTACAATGAGCAGTTCTTC. Protein sequence: CASSPPGLYNEQFF.

There are many counts of this clonotype. The chain links TRBV7-2 to TRBJ1-1; maybe TRBD1 (5 bases). The CDR3 loop spans 12 amino acids. Germline V lookup: CDR1 SGHTA, CDR2 FQGNSA. V was clipped by 5 bases and J by 6 bases, with 10 bases between them. The CDR3 DNA reads as TGTGCCAGCAGCCTAGACAGAGCTGAAGCTTTCTTT. Amino acid sequence: CASSLDRAEAFF.

This clonotype was counted at least ten times. The chain joins TRBV12-5 to TRBJ2-7; 9 bases agree with TRBD1. V gave up 5 bases and J gave up 5 bases; unmatched junction bases: 13. This CDR3 comprises 16 residues. Germline V gene data show CDR1 as LGHNT and CDR2 as FRNRAP. CDR3 region: CASGPPSGTGFDEQYF. The DNA for the CDR3 is TGTGCTAGTGGTCCCCCGTCCGGGACAGGGTTTGACGAGCAGTACTTC.

The chain links TRBV13 to TRBJ2-7; no definite D call. Germline assignment: CDR1 PRHDT and CDR2 FYEKMQ (reference sequence). The CDR3 loop spans 14 amino acids. The V and J ends lost 2 bases and 6 bases respectively, with 14 bases between them. The CDR3 loop is CASSLTLSPFEQYF. The CDR3, as DNA: TGTGCCAGCAGCTTAACACTATCGCCTTTCGAGCAGTACTTC.

By sample fraction, this clonotype is medium-sized (0.01 to 0.1%). In DNA form, the CDR3 reads TGCAGCGCCGAACGGAACACTGAAGCTTTCTTT. This translates into CSAERNTEAFF. The gene calls are TRBV29-1 and TRBJ1-1; D unclear. Trimming shortened V by 7 bases and J by 1 base, and 7 bases separated the two germline ends. Germline loops: CDR1 SQVTM, CDR2 ANQGSEA. The CDR3 runs to 11 residues.

This clonotype was seen at least ten times. V and J are TRBV6-5 and TRBJ2-1; D gene ambiguous. This CDR3 is 14 amino acids long. Trimming took off 7 bases at V and 3 bases at J, with 13 bases between the two ends. Germline values: CDR1 MNHEY, CDR2 SVGAGI. DNA of the CDR3: TGTGCCAGCACCGTGAATGGCCACTACAATGAGCAGTTCTTC. Translation gives CASTVNGHYNEQFF.

This chain connects TRBV10-3 to TRBJ1-2; possibly TRBD1 for D (5 bases). The V and J ends lost 8 bases and 0 bases respectively, with 10 bases between them. Per germline, CDR1 ENHRY and CDR2 SYGVKD. The CDR3 loop spans 13 amino acids. The CDR3 nucleotides read TGTGCCATCCAGACAGAAGCTAACTATGGCTACACCTTC. Protein: CAIQTEANYGYTF.

The rearrangement joins TRBV10-3 to TRBJ1-1; D is unresolved. This CDR3 contains 14 residues. Germline V lookup: CDR1 ENHRY, CDR2 SYGVKD. The V gene lost 0 bases and the J gene lost 5 bases, with 10 bases spanning the gap. CDR3 residues: CAISESARETEAFF. The CDR3 region has the DNA TGTGCCATCAGTGAGTCTGCACGGGAGACTGAAGCTTTCTTT.

On this clonotype itself: The CDR3 ends on some other residue instead of the conserved phenylalanine or tryptophan, so this is likely a read error. The chain couples TRBV19 to TRBJ1-2; tentative D call: TRBD1 (5 bases). The germline V gene encodes CDR1 LNHDA and CDR2 SQIVND (reference sequence). The CDR3 has 13 amino acids. CDR3 sequence: CASSVDRAYGYTL. The CDR3 DNA follows: TGTGCCAGTAGTGTAGACAGAGCGTATGGCTACACCCTC.

This clonotype has a handful of counts. The genes are TRBV28 and TRBJ1-1, with D uncertain. The CDR3 is made up of 12 amino acids. Germline CDR1 and CDR2: MDHEN and SYDVKM. V lost 2 bases and J lost 11, with 12 bases in between. The CDR3 DNA follows: TGTGCCAGCAGTTTAAGCCTGACCCGGGCTTTCTTT. Translated: CASSLSLTRAFF. Drawing the rest from reference TRBV28 and TRBJ1-1, the complete variable domain is DVKVTQSSRYLVKRTGEKVFLECVQDMDHENMFWYRQDPGLGLRLIYFSYDVKMKEKGDIPEGYSVSREKKERFSLILESASTNQTSMYLCASSLSLTRAFFGQGTRLTVV.

The chain links TRBV20-1 to TRBJ1-2; 7 bases match TRBD1. The CDR3 contains 12 residues. V shed 3 bases, J shed 3 bases, and the junction held 1 base outside the gene matches. Germline CDR1 is DFQATT and CDR2 is SNEGSKA (reference sequence). For the CDR3, the DNA is TGCAGTGCTAGGGACAGGTACTATGGCTACACCTTC. As protein: CSARDRYYGYTF.

This chain uses TRBV6-1 with TRBJ2-3; D not certain. This CDR3 spans 14 amino acids. CDR1 and CDR2 from the germline V gene are MNHNS and SASEGT. The V and J ends lost 3 bases and 1 base respectively, with 8 bases between them. The CDR3 DNA is TGTGCCAGCAGTGATGGGGTAGGCACAGATACGCAGTATTTT. This codes for CASSDGVGTDTQYF.

To note about this clonotype: The junction departs from the called germline gene at one end, perhaps through a read error. J is TRBJ1-2 and V is TRBV20-1; perhaps TRBD1 as D (5 bases). The CDR3 runs 16 residues. CDR1 DFQATT and CDR2 SNEGSKA come from the germline V gene (reference sequence). In DNA, the CDR3 is TGCAGTGCTAGAGATCGCGTTGGGGTGCAGGGCGCGAGTCGGGACTTC. Residues: CSARDRVGVQGASRDF.

Note on this clonotype: This clone may be a read error of a much larger clone one base away. The genes are TRBV5-1 and TRBJ1-6, with a possible D match to TRBD1 (6 bases). V was shortened by 6 bases and J by 12 bases, with 22 bases between the two germline ends. The length of the CDR3 is 15 residues. From germline, CDR1 is SGHRS and CDR2 YFSETQ. The CDR3 region is CASKFITGSDLPLHF. The CDR3 DNA reads TGCGCCAGCAAATTTATTACAGGGTCGGATTTACCCCTCCACTTT.

The CDR3 sequence is CASSRGGLAGGYRGEEQYF. The CDR3 coding sequence is TGTGCCAGCAGCCGGGGGGGACTAGCGGGAGGGTACCGGGGTGAGGAGCAGTACTTC. The V call is TRBV4-2, the J call TRBJ2-7, with 16 bases lining up with TRBD2. Germline V gene data show CDR1 as LGHNA and CDR2 as YNFKEQ. Trimming removed 4 bases from V and 7 bases from J; junction bases left unmatched: 16. This CDR3 region has 19 residues.

On this clonotype itself: The junction and the germline gene differ at one end; a read error may be behind it. The V gene is TRBV19, the J gene TRBJ1-1, with D perhaps matching TRBD1 (6 bases). CDR1 and CDR2 (germline): LNHDA, SQIVND (reference sequence). The CDR3 is 14 amino acids. CDR3 amino acids: CASYDKGGITEALF. The CDR3 nucleotides read TGTGCCAGCTATGACAAAGGGGGTATCACTGAAGCTTTATTT.

The chain employs TRBV7-2 and TRBJ1-2, with TRBD1 as a possible D gene (5 bases). Deletions cut 5 bases from V and 6 bases from J, with 10 bases between. The CDR3 is made up of 12 amino acids. Germline V gene sequence: CDR1 SGHTA, CDR2 FQGNSA. The CDR3 here is CASSLRQHGYTF. The CDR3, as DNA: TGTGCCAGCAGCCTCAGACAGCATGGCTACACCTTC.

Regarding this clonotype: A much larger clone is a single base away; this may be a read error. The chain carries TRBV6-1 and TRBJ2-7; 10 bases map to TRBD2. Germline V gene lookup returns CDR1 MNHNS and CDR2 SASEGT. V shed 4 bases and J 6 bases; nucleotides not matched to a gene: 21. There are 19 residues in the CDR3. The CDR3 loop reads CASSASGGGSWSEAGEQYF. The CDR3 DNA follows: TGTGCCAGCAGTGCCAGCGGGGGGGGCTCTTGGAGTGAAGCGGGCGAGCAGTACTTC.